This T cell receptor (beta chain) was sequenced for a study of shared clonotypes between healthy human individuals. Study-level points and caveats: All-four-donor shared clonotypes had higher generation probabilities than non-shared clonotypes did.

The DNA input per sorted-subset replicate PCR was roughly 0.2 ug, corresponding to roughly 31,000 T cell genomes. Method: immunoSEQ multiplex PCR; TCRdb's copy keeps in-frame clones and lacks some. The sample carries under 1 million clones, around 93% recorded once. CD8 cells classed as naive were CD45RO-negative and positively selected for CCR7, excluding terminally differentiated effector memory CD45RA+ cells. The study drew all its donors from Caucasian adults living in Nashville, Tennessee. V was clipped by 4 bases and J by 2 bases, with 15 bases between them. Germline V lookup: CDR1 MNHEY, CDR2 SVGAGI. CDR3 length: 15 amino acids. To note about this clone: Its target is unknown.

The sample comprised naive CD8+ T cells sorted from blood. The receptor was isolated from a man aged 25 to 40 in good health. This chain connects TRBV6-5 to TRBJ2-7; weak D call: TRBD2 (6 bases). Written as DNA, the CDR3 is TGTGCCAGCAGTTTCCAGAGCGGGTCCCCCTACGAGCAGTACTTC. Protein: CASSFQSGSPYEQYF.